Following are 21 T cell receptor beta chains from one sample sequenced in a study of CD8 T cells in ankylosing spondylitis. Which antigens these TCRs recognize remains unknown. Findings and limits, study-wide: Characteristic, it appeared, of ankylosing spondylitis blood was a TCR beta motif of about eight highly homologous variants.

TCRdb reanalysed the 5' RACE reads using MiXCR and keeps one entry per CDR3 protein. The table lists some 130,000 distinct CDR3 sequences, roughly 15% of them singletons, with 30% to 35% in the top ten. Input material: blood, either unsorted or a sorted T cell fraction (not recorded which). The receptors derive from a male donor with ankylosing spondylitis.

V gene TRBV6-2 or TRBV6-3 combines with J gene TRBJ2-7; tentative D call: TRBD1 (5 bases). Germline V gene lookup returns CDR1 MNHEY and CDR2 SVGEGT. This CDR3 comprises 15 residues. Trimming cost V 0 bases and J 0 bases, with 9 bases left between them. The CDR3 spells CASSYSGASSYEQYF. The CDR3 nucleotides are TGTGCCAGCAGTTACTCTGGGGCGAGCTCCTACGAGCAGTACTTC.

The chain joins TRBV13 to TRBJ2-6, with a tentative D call TRBD1 (6 bases). This CDR3 spans 14 amino acids. V lost 4 bases, J lost 4 bases, and 8 bases lay in between. The germline V gene encodes CDR1 PRHDT and CDR2 FYEKMQ (reference sequence). The CDR3 sequence is CASSYGGGANVLTF. The CDR3 DNA reads as TGTGCCAGCAGCTATGGGGGCGGGGCCAACGTCCTGACTTTC. Full variable domain (outside the CDR3, taken from reference TRBV13 and TRBJ2-6): AAGVIQSPRHLIKEKRETATLKCYPIPRHDTVYWYQQGPGQDPQFLISFYEKMQSDKGSIPDRFSAQQFSDYHSELNMSSLELGDSALYFCASSYGGGANVLTFGAGSRLTVL.

The chain joins TRBV4-1 to TRBJ2-7; D may be TRBD2 (6 bases). The CDR3 sequence is 15 residues long. The germline V gene encodes CDR1 MGHRA and CDR2 YSYEKL. V lost 1 base and J lost 2, with 12 bases in between. Here the CDR3 reads CASSQGGTGPYEQYF. The CDR3 DNA sequence: TGCGCCAGCAGCCAAGGGGGGACTGGACCCTACGAGCAGTACTTC.

V and J are TRBV7-2 and TRBJ1-5; D gene unclear. Trimming stripped 5 bases from V and 3 bases from J, with 8 bases between. This CDR3 comprises 13 residues. Germline V gene data show CDR1 as SGHTA and CDR2 as FQGNSA. CDR3 coding DNA: TGTGCCAGCAGCGGACGGACCAATCAGCCCCAGCATTTT. It encodes CASSGRTNQPQHF.

This clonotype showed up just a few times. This chain connects TRBV21-1 to TRBJ2-5; TRBD2 reflects the table's D call only, with no check against the DNA. TRBV21-1 is marked as a pseudogene. This CDR3 contains 14 residues. This CDR3 reads CASSKTGLRRPQYF. The CDR3 nucleotides read TGTGCCAGCAGCAAAACGGGACTCCGGCGGCCCCAGTACTTC.

The chain combines TRBV7-9 with TRBJ1-2, with TRBD1 matching over 11 bases. The germline CDR1 and CDR2 sequences are SEHNR and FQNEAQ (reference sequence). V trimming: 8 bases; J trimming: 2 bases; junction bases outside the gene matches: 4. The CDR3 covers 14 residues. CDR3 coding DNA: TGTGCCAGCCTCGGGACAGGGGGGAACTATGGCTACACCTTC. Its translation: CASLGTGGNYGYTF.

This clonotype appeared once. This chain uses TRBV4-2 with TRBJ2-1, with unresolved D. This CDR3 has 15 residues. Germline CDR1 is LGHNA and CDR2 is YNFKEQ. V gave up 0 bases and J gave up 8 bases, with 14 bases separating them. CDR3: CASSQEVPLADEQFF. The CDR3 DNA reads as TGTGCCAGCAGCCAAGAGGTCCCTCTGGCGGATGAGCAGTTCTTC.

There are a few counts of this clonotype. The V call is TRBV4-2, the J call TRBJ2-5; a possible D gene is TRBD2 (5 bases). The CDR3 is 15 amino acids. Germline V gene sequence: CDR1 LGHNA, CDR2 YNFKEQ. Trimming removed 0 bases at V and 0 bases at J, with 8 bases between. The CDR3, as DNA: TGTGCCAGCAGCCAAGAACGAGGGAACCAAGAGACCCAGTACTTC. Translated, it gives CASSQERGNQETQYF.

The chain has TRBV11-2 and TRBJ2-5; D gene uncertain. The germline V gene has CDR1 SGHAT and CDR2 FQNNGV. This CDR3 region has 12 residues. Deletions cut 1 base from V and 5 bases from J, with 5 bases between. CDR3 sequence: CASSLVEETQYF. The CDR3 DNA is TGTGCCAGCAGCTTAGTAGAGGAGACCCAGTACTTC.

This clonotype was counted at least ten times. This chain uses TRBV6-1 with TRBJ2-1, with D unclear. The CDR3 length is 13 residues. V was clipped by 1 base and J by 5 bases, with 6 bases between them. Germline V gene data show CDR1 as MNHNS and CDR2 as SASEGT. CDR3 bases: TGTGCCAGCAGTGAAGTGGGTAACAATGAGCAGTTCTTC. Translating it yields CASSEVGNNEQFF.

In this sample, this clonotype turned up a few times. The chain couples TRBV27 to TRBJ2-7; the D is unclear. Trimming removed 4 bases at V and 1 base at J, with 5 bases between. Germline loops: CDR1 MNHEY, CDR2 SMNVEV (reference sequence). CDR3 length equals 12 residues. The CDR3 loop is CASSSNSYEQYF. CDR3 sequence (DNA): TGTGCCAGCAGTTCCAATTCCTACGAGCAGTACTTC.

The chain carries TRBV5-1 and TRBJ1-2; unclear D gene. The V gene's germline CDR1 is SGHRS and CDR2 YFSETQ. The CDR3 runs 12 residues. V was trimmed by 9 bases and J by 0 bases, leaving 9 bases between them. The CDR3 bases are TGCGCCAAGACGCGTCCTAACTATGGCTACACCTTC. Translating gives CAKTRPNYGYTF.

This clonotype was observed a few times. The chain combines TRBV3-1 with TRBJ2-1; D is possibly TRBD1 or TRBD2 (5 bases each). There are 15 residues in the CDR3. CDR1 is LGHDT and CDR2 is YNNKEL in the germline V gene (reference sequence). V gave up 4 bases and J gave up 8 bases, with 18 bases separating them. CDR3 sequence reads: CASSLRGRVAYEQFF. The CDR3 nucleotides read TGTGCCAGCAGCCTCCGGGGCAGGGTCGCCTATGAGCAGTTCTTC.

This sequence joins TRBV7-9 and TRBJ2-1, with 14 nucleotides matching TRBD2. There are 15 residues in the CDR3. J lost 8 bases, V lost 5 bases, and 5 bases had no gene match. Germline CDR1 SEHNR, CDR2 FQNEAQ (reference sequence). CDR3 region: CASSTGTSGSHEQFF. The CDR3, as DNA: TGTGCCAGCAGCACCGGGACTAGCGGGAGCCATGAGCAGTTCTTC. Drawing the rest from reference TRBV7-9 and TRBJ2-1, the complete variable domain is DTGVSQNPRHKITKRGQNVTFRCDPISEHNRLYWYRQTLGQGPEFLTYFQNEAQLEKSRLLSDRFSAERPKGSFSTLEIQRTEQGDSAMYLCASSTGTSGSHEQFFGPGTRLTVL.

The rearrangement uses TRBV12-3 or TRBV12-4 and TRBJ2-7; TRBD2 agrees at 8 bases. Trimming cost V 5 bases and J 7 bases; bases outside gene matches: 13. The CDR3 loop spans 15 amino acids. The CDR3 DNA reads TGTGCCAGCAGTCCTATACCTATTGTAGCGGGGGAGCAGTACTTC. The encoded protein is CASSPIPIVAGEQYF.

The table lists this clonotype with a few counts. The gene calls are TRBV3-1 and TRBJ2-5; tentative D call: TRBD2 (6 bases). The V end was cut by 6 bases, the J end by 4 bases, with 12 bases between. The CDR3 covers 13 residues. The germline CDR1 and CDR2 sequences are LGHDT and YNNKEL (reference sequence). The CDR3 protein is CASRPLGGETQYF. Written as DNA, the CDR3 is TGTGCCAGCAGACCACTCGGGGGAGAGACCCAGTACTTC.

This chain uses TRBV7-9 with TRBJ2-1; 12 positions match TRBD2. The CDR3 is made up of 17 amino acids. Germline values: CDR1 SEHNR, CDR2 FQNEAQ (reference sequence). V shed 3 bases and J 11 bases; nucleotides not matched to a gene: 14. CDR3 sequence: CASSLGTSGYPVIKQFF. The CDR3, as DNA: TGTGCCAGCAGCTTGGGGACTAGCGGGTACCCCGTAATAAAGCAGTTCTTC.

This clonotype has just a few counts. The rearrangement links TRBV7-9 to TRBJ1-5, with D unresolved. Trimming removed 1 base from V and 1 base from J, with 8 bases in between. Germline values: CDR1 SEHNR, CDR2 FQNEAQ (reference sequence). This CDR3 is built from 15 residues. Here the CDR3 reads CASSLEYGSNQPQHF. The DNA for the CDR3 is TGTGCCAGCAGCTTAGAGTACGGAAGCAATCAGCCCCAGCATTTT. Combining the CDR3 with reference TRBV7-9 and TRBJ1-5 gives the whole variable domain DTGVSQNPRHKITKRGQNVTFRCDPISEHNRLYWYRQTLGQGPEFLTYFQNEAQLEKSRLLSDRFSAERPKGSFSTLEIQRTEQGDSAMYLCASSLEYGSNQPQHFGDGTRLSIL.

In its sample, this clonotype ranks as medium-sized. The V call is TRBV10-3, the J call TRBJ2-2; 8 bases are shared with TRBD1. The CDR3 has 17 amino acids. Losses at the gene ends were 2 bases for V and 4 bases for J; bases not matched to a gene: 9. From germline, CDR1 is ENHRY and CDR2 SYGVKD. The chain's CDR3 is CAISEMVTGAPTGELFF. The CDR3, as DNA: TGTGCCATCAGTGAGATGGTGACAGGGGCACCCACCGGGGAGCTGTTTTTT.

This chain links TRBV7-9 with TRBJ2-3; D is possibly TRBD2 (6 bases). Per the germline V gene, CDR1 is SEHNR and CDR2 is FQNEAQ (reference sequence). V was shortened by 5 bases and J by 1 base, with 13 bases between the two germline ends. The CDR3 is made up of 15 amino acids. The CDR3 DNA sequence: TGTGCCAGCAGCCCGTGGCGGGGCGGCACAGATACGCAGTATTTT. Its protein is CASSPWRGGTDTQYF.

The chain combines TRBV28 with TRBJ2-7; D call uncertain. Germline assignment: CDR1 MDHEN and CDR2 SYDVKM. The CDR3 totals 15 residues. Trimming cost V 6 bases and J 1 base, with 16 bases left between them. The DNA for the CDR3 is TGTGCCAGCAGCCCCTACAGAGACCTATCCTACGAGCAGTACTTC. This sequence encodes CASSPYRDLSYEQYF.